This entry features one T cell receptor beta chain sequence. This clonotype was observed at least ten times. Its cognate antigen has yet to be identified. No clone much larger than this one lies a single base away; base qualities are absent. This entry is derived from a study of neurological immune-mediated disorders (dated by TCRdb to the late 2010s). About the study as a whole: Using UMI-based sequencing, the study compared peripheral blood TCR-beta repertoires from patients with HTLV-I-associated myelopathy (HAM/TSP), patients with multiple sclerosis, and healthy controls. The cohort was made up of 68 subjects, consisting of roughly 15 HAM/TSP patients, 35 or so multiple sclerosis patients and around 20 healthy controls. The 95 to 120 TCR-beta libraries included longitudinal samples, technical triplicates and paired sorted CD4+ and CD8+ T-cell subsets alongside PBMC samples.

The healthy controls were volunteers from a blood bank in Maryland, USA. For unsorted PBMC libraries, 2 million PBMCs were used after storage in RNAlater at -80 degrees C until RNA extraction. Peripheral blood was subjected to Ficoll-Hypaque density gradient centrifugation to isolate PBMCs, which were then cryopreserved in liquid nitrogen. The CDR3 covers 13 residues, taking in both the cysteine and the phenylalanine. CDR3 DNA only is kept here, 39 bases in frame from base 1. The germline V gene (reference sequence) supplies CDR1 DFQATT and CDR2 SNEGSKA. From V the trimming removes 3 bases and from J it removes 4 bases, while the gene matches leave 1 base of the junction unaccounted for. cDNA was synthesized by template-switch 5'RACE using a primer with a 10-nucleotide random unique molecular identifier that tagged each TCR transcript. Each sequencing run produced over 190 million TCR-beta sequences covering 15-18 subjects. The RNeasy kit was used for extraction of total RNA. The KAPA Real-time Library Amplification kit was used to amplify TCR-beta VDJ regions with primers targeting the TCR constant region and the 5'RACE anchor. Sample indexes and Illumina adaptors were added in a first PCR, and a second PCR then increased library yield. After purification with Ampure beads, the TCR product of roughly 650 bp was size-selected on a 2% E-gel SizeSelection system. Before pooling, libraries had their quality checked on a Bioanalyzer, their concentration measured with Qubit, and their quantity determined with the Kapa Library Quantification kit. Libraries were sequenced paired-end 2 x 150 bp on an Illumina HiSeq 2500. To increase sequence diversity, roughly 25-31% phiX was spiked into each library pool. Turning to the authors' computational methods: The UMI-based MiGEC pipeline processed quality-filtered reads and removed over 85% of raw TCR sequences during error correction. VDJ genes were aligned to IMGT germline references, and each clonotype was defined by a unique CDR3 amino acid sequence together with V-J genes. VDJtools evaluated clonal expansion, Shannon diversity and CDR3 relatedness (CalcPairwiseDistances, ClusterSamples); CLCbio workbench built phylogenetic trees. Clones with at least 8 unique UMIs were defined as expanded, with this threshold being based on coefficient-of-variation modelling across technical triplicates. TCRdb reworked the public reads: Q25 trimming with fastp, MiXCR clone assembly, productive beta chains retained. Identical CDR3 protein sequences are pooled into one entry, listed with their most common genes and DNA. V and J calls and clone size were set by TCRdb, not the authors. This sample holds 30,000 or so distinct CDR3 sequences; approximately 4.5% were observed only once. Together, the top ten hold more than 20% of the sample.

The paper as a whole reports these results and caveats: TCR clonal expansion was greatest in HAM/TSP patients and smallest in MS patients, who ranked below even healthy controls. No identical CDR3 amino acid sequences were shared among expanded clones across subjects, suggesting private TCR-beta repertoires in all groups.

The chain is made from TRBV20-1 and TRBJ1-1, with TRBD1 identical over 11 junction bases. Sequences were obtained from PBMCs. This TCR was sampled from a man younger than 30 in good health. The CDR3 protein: CSARGTGGTEAFF. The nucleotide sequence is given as TGCAGTGCTAGGGGGACAGGGGGCACTGAAGCTTTCTTT.